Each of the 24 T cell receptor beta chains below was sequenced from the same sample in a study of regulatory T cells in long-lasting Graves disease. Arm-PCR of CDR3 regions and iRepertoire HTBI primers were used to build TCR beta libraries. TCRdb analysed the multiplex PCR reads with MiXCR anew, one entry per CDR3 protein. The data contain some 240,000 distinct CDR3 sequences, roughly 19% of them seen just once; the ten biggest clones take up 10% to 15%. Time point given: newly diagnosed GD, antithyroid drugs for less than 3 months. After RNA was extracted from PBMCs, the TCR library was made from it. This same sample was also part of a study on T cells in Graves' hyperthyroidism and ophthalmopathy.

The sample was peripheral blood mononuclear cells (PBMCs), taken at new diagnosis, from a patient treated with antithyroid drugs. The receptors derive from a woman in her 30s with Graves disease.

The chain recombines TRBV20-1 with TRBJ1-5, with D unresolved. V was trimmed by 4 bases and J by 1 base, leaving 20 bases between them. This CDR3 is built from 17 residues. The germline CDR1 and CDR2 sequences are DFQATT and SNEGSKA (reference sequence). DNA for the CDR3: TGCAGTGCTACGACTACGACGGTCAAGAGGAGCAATCAGCCCCAGCATTTT. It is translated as CSATTTTVKRSNQPQHF.

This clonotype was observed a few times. This chain's CDR3 is CASSQDLTGELFF. CDR3 in DNA: TGTGCCAGCAGCCAAGATCTAACCGGGGAGCTGTTTTTT. The chain joins TRBV3-1 to TRBJ2-2; D remains unclear. Germline V gives CDR1 LGHDT, CDR2 YNNKEL (reference sequence). The CDR3 sequence is 13 residues long. V lost 0 bases and J lost 5, with 4 bases in between.

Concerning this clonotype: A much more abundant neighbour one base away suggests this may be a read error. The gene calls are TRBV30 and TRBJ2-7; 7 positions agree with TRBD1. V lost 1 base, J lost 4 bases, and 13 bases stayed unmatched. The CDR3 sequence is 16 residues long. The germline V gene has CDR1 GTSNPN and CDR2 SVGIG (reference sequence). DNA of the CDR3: TGTGCCTGGAGTGCTTCTTGGTACAGGGGTATATACGAGCAGTACTTC. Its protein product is CAWSASWYRGIYEQYF.

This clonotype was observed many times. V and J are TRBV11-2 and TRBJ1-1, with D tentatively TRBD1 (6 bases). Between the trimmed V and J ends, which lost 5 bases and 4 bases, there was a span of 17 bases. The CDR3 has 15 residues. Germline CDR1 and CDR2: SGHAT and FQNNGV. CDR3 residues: CASSPGAGVGTEAFF. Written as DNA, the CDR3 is TGTGCCAGCAGCCCTGGGGCAGGGGTCGGCACTGAAGCTTTCTTT.

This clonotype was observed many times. The CDR3 nucleotides are TGTGCCAGCAGTTTTGGTACTAGCGGCACAGATACGCAGTATTTT. The encoded protein is CASSFGTSGTDTQYF. This chain links TRBV28 with TRBJ2-3; 7 nucleotides align to TRBD2. Germline CDR1 and CDR2: MDHEN and SYDVKM. The junction had 4 bases not matched to a gene; V was cut back by 3 bases and J by 1 base. This CDR3 spans 15 amino acids.

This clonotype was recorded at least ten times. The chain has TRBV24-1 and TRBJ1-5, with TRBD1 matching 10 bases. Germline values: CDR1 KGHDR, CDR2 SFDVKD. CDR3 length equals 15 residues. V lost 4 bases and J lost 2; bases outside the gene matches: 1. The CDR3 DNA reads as TGTGCCACCAGTGACGGGACAGGGGGCAATCAGCCCCAGCATTTT. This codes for CATSDGTGGNQPQHF.

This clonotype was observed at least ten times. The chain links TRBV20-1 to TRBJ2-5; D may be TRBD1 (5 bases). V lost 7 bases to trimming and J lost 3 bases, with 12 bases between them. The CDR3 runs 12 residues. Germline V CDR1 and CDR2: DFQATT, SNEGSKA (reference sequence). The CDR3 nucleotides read TGCAGTGTGGGGCGACCCAAAGAGACCCAGTACTTC. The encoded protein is CSVGRPKETQYF.

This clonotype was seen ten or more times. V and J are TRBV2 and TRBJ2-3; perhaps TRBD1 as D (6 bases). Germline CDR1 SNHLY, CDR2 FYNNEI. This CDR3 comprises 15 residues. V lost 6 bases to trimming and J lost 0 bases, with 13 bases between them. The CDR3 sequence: CASSVRDISTDTQYF. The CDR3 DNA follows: TGTGCCAGCAGCGTTCGGGACATCAGCACAGATACGCAGTATTTT.

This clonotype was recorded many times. In DNA form, the CDR3 reads TGTGCCAGCAGTTACTCGTCTAGCGGGAGCTCCTACGAGCAGTACTTC. Amino acids: CASSYSSSGSSYEQYF. The J gene is TRBJ2-7, the V gene TRBV6-2 or TRBV6-3; 10 bases map to TRBD2. V lost 0 bases and J lost 0; bases outside the gene matches: 2. The length of the CDR3 is 16 residues. Germline CDR1 is MNHEY and CDR2 is SVGEGT.

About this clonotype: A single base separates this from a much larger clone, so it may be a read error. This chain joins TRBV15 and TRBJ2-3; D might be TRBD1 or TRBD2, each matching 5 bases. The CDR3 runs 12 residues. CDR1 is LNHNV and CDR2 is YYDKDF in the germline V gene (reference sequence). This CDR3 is CATQRGVTEASF. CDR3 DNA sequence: TGTGCCACCCAAAGAGGGGTCACTGAAGCTTCCTTT.

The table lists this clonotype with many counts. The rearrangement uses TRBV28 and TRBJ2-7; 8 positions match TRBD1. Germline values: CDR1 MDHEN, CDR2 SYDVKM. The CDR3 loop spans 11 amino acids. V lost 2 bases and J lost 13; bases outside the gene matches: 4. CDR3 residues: CASSLGQGAYF. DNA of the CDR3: TGTGCCAGCAGTTTAGGGCAGGGGGCCTACTTC. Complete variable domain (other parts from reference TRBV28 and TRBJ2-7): DVKVTQSSRYLVKRTGEKVFLECVQDMDHENMFWYRQDPGLGLRLIYFSYDVKMKEKGDIPEGYSVSREKKERFSLILESASTNQTSMYLCASSLGQGAYFGPGTRLTVT.

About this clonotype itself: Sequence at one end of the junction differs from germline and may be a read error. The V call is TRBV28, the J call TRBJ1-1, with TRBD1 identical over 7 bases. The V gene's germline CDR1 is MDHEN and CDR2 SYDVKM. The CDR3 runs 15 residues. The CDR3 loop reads CASRPGDRLDTEAFF. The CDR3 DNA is TGTGCCAGCAGGCCCGGGGACAGATTGGACACTGAAGCTTTCTTC. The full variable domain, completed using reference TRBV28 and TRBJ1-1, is DVKVTQSSRYLVKRTGEKVFLECVQDMDHENMFWYRQDPGLGLRLIYFSYDVKMKEKGDIPEGYSVSREKKERFSLILESASTNQTSMYLCASRPGDRLDTEAFFGQGTRLTVV.

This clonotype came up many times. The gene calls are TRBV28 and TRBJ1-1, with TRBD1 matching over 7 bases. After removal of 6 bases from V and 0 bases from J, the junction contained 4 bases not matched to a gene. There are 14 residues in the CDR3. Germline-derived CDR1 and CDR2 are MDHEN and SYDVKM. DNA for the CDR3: TGTGCCAGCAGATACACAGGGGTGAACACTGAAGCTTTCTTT. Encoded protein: CASRYTGVNTEAFF.

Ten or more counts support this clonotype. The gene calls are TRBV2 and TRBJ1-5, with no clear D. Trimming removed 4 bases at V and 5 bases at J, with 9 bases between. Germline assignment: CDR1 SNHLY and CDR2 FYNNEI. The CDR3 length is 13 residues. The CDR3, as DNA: TGTGCCAGCAGTGTGGTTTGGGATCAGCCCCAGCATTTT. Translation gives CASSVVWDQPQHF.

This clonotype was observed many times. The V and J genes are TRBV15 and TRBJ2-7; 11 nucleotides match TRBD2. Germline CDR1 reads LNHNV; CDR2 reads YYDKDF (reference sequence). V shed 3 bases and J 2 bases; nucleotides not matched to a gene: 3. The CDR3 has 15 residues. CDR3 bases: TGTGCCACCAGCAGCAAACTAGCGGGGGCCTACGAGCAGTACTTC. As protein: CATSSKLAGAYEQYF.

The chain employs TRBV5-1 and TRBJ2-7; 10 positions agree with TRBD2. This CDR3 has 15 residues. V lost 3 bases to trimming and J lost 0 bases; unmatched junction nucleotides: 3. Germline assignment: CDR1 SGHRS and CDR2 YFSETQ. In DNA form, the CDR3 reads TGCGCCAGCAGCTATACTAGCGGGACCTCCTACGAGCAGTACTTC. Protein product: CASSYTSGTSYEQYF. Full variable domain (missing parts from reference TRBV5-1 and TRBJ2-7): KAGVTQTPRYLIKTRGQQVTLSCSPISGHRSVSWYQQTPGQGLQFLFEYFSETQRNKGNFPGRFSGRQFSNSRSEMNVSTLELGDSALYLCASSYTSGTSYEQYFGPGTRLTVT.

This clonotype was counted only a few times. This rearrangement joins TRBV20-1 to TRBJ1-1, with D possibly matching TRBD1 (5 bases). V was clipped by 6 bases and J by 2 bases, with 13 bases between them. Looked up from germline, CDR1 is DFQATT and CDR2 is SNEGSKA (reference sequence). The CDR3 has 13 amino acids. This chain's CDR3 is CSAYSGGNTEAFF. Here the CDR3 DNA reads TGCAGTGCCTACTCCGGGGGAAACACTGAAGCTTTCTTT.

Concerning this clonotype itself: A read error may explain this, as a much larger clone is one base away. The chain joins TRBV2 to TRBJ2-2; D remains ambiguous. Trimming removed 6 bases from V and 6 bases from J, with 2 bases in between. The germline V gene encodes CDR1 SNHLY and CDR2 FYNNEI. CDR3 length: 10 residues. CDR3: CASSAGELFF. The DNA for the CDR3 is TGTGCCAGCAGCGCCGGGGAGCTGTTTTTT.

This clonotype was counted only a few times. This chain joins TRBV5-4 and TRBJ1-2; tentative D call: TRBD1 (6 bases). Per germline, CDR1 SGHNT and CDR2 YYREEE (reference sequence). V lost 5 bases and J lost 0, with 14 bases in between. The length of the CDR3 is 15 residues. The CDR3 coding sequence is TGTGCCAGCAGGAGGACGGGGGCTGCTAACTATGGCTACACCTTC. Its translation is CASRRTGAANYGYTF.

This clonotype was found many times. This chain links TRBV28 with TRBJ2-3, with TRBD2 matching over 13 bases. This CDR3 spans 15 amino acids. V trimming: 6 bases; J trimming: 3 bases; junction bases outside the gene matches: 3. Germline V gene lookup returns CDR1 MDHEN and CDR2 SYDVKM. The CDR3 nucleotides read TGTGCCAGCAGAGAGACTAGCGGGAGGACAGATACGCAGTATTTT. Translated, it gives CASRETSGRTDTQYF.

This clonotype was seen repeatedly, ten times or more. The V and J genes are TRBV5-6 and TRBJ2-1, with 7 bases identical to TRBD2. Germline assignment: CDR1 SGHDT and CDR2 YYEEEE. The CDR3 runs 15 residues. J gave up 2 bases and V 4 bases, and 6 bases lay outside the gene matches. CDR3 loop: CASSPTSPPYNEQFF. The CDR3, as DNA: TGTGCCAGCAGCCCGACTAGCCCGCCCTACAATGAGCAGTTCTTC.

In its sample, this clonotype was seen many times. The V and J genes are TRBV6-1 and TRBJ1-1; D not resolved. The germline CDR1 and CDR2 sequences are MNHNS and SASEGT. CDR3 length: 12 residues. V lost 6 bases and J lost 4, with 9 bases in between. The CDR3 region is CASSPHGTEAFF. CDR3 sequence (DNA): TGTGCCAGCAGCCCCCATGGCACTGAAGCTTTCTTT.

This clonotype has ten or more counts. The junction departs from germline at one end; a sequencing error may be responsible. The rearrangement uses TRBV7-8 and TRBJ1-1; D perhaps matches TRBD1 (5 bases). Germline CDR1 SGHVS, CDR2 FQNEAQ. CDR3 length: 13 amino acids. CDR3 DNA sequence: TGTGCCAGCAGCTTAGCGCTGGGGGGTCGCCACACGTTT. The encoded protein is CASSLALGGRHTF.

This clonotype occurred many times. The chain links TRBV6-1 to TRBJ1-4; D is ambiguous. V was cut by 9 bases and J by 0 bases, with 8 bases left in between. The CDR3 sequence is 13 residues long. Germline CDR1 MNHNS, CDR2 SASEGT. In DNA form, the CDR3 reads TGTGCCAGTTCCGGGACAACTAATGAAAAACTGTTTTTT. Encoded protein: CASSGTTNEKLFF.